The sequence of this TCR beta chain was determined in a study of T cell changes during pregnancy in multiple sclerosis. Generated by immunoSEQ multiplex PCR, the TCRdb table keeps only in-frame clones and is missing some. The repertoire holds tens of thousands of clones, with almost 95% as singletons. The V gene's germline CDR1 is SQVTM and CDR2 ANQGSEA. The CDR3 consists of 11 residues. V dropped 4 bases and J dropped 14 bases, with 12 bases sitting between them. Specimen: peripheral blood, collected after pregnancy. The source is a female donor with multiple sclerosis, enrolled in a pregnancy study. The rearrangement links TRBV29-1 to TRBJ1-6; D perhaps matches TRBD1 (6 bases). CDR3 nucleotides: TGCAGCGTTGGTGAGGGACAAGCCCTCCACTTT. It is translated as CSVGEGQALHF. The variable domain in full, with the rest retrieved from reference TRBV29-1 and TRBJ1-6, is SAVISQKPSRDICQRGTSLTIQCQVDSQVTMMFWYRQQPGQSLTLIATANQGSEATYESGFVIDKFPISRPNLTFSTLTVSNMSPEDSSIYLCSVGEGQALHFGNGTRLTVT.